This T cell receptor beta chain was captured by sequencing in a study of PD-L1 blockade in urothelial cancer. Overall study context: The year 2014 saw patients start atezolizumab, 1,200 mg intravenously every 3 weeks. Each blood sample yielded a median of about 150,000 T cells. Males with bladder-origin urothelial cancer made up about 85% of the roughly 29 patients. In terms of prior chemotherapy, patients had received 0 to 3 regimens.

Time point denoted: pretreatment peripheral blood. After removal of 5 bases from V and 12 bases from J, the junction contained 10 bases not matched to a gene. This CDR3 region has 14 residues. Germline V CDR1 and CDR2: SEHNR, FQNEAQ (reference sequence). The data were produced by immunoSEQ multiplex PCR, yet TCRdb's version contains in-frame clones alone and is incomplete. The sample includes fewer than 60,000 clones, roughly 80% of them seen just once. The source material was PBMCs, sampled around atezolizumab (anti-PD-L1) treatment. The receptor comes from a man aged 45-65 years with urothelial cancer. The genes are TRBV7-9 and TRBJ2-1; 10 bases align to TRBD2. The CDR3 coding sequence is TGTGCCAGCAGCCCCCTAGCGGGGGTTCGGGGGCAGTTCTTC. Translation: CASSPLAGVRGQFF.